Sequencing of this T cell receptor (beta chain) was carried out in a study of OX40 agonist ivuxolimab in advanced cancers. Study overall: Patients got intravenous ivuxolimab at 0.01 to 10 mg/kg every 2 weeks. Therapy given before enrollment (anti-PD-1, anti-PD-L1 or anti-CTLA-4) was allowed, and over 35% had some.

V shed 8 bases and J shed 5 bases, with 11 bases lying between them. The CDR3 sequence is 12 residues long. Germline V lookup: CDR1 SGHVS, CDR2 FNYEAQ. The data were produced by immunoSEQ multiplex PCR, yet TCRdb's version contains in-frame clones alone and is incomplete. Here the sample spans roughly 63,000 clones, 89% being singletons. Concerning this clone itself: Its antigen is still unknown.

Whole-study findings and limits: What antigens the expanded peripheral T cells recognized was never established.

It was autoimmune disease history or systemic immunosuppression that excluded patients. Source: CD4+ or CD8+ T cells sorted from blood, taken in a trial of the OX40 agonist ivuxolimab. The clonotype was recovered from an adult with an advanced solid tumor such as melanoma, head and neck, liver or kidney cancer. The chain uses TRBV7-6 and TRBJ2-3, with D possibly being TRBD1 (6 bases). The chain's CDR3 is CASSPGEDTQYF. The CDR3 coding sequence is TGTGCCAGCTCCCCAGGGGAAGATACGCAGTATTTT.